The 24 T cell receptor beta chains in this list originate from one sample, sequenced in a study of T cell responses to AZD1222 COVID-19 vaccine. Measured with immunoSEQ multiplex PCR; TCRdb has only the in-frame clones, and not every one. In the table there are approximately 190,000 clones, under 95% of which are singletons. This specimen consisted of peripheral blood, obtained 28 days after the second AZD1222 dose. These receptors all stem from an adult who received the AZD1222 COVID-19 vaccine.

The rearrangement uses TRBV29-1 and TRBJ2-2; D may be TRBD2 (6 bases). Germline assignment: CDR1 SQVTM and CDR2 ANQGSEA. The CDR3 is 15 amino acids. V gave up 4 bases and J gave up 5 bases, with 17 bases separating them. The CDR3 reads CSVGVRRSGTGELFF. The CDR3 DNA is TGCAGCGTTGGGGTCCGGCGAAGCGGGACCGGGGAGCTGTTTTTT.

J is TRBJ2-3 and V is TRBV11-3; no definite D call. This CDR3 has 15 amino acids. Deletions cut 0 bases from V and 4 bases from J, with 11 bases between. Per germline, CDR1 SGHNT and CDR2 YENEEA. CDR3 residues: CASSLEGSLADTQYF. The CDR3 DNA is TGTGCCAGCAGCTTAGAAGGCTCCCTAGCAGATACGCAGTATTTT.

This chain uses TRBV30 with TRBJ1-1; D gene ambiguous. Between the trimmed V and J ends, which lost 1 base and 4 bases, there was a span of 10 bases. CDR1 GTSNPN and CDR2 SVGIG come from the germline V gene (reference sequence). CDR3 length equals 13 residues. The CDR3 sequence is CAWSALRVTEAFF. The CDR3 DNA reads TGTGCCTGGAGTGCGCTGAGAGTCACTGAAGCTTTCTTT.

This chain connects TRBV18 to TRBJ1-1, with D tentatively TRBD1 (6 bases). Trimming shortened V by 2 bases and J by 4 bases, and 11 bases separated the two germline ends. Looked up from germline, CDR1 is KGHSH and CDR2 is LQKENI. There are 14 residues in the CDR3. CDR3: CASSPAGTSTEAFF. CDR3 in DNA: TGTGCCAGCTCACCAGCCGGGACAAGCACTGAAGCTTTCTTT. The complete variable domain, with remaining parts taken from reference TRBV18 and TRBJ1-1, reads NAGVMQNPRHLVRRRGQEARLRCSPMKGHSHVYWYRQLPEEGLKFMVYLQKENIIDESGMPKERFSAEFPKEGPSILRIQQVVRGDSAAYFCASSPAGTSTEAFFGQGTRLTVV.

This rearrangement joins TRBV6-6 to TRBJ1-3, with D maybe TRBD1 (6 bases). This CDR3 has 14 amino acids. V lost 6 bases and J lost 2, with 11 bases in between. Germline CDR1 and CDR2: MNHNY and SVGAGI (reference sequence). The CDR3 here is CASSQTGAGNTIYF. In DNA, the CDR3 is TGTGCCAGCAGCCAGACAGGAGCTGGAAACACCATATATTTT.

This clone came up a few times. The gene calls are TRBV19 and TRBJ1-2, with TRBD1 as a possible D gene (6 bases). Germline V gene sequence: CDR1 LNHDA, CDR2 SQIVND (reference sequence). Between the trimmed V and J ends, which lost 9 bases and 2 bases, there was a span of 22 bases. There are 16 residues in the CDR3. The CDR3 DNA follows: TGTGCCAGCCAAAAAGACAGGAGCTCTTACAACTATGGCTACACCTTC. Its translation is CASQKDRSSYNYGYTF.

The V and J genes are TRBV4-1 and TRBJ2-1; the match to TRBD1 covers 7 bases. CDR1 MGHRA and CDR2 YSYEKL come from the germline V gene. This CDR3 has 15 residues. V shed 1 base, J shed 3 bases, and the junction held 3 bases outside the gene matches. Here the CDR3 DNA reads TGCGCCAGCAGCCAAGGACAGGGTGGCTACAATGAGCAGTTCTTC. It yields the protein CASSQGQGGYNEQFF.

The chain combines TRBV5-1 with TRBJ1-4; D is possibly TRBD1 (5 bases). CDR3 length: 12 amino acids. The V and J ends lost 8 bases and 3 bases respectively, with 8 bases between them. Germline lookup yields CDR1 SGHRS and CDR2 YFSETQ. CDR3 nucleotide sequence: TGCGCCAGTCAGGGAGCTAATGAAAAACTGTTTTTT. This gives the protein CASQGANEKLFF. The full variable domain, in which reference TRBV5-1 and TRBJ1-4 provide the parts outside the CDR3, is KAGVTQTPRYLIKTRGQQVTLSCSPISGHRSVSWYQQTPGQGLQFLFEYFSETQRNKGNFPGRFSGRQFSNSRSEMNVSTLELGDSALYLCASQGANEKLFFGSGTQLSVL.

This chain's CDR3 is CASSRRGDEQYF. For the CDR3, the DNA is TGTGCCAGCAGCAGGAGGGGGGACGAGCAGTACTTC. The rearrangement links TRBV5-8 to TRBJ2-7; D tentatively reads TRBD1 or TRBD2 (6 bases each). Trimming took 4 bases from V and 5 from J, leaving 10 bases between them. This CDR3 comprises 12 residues. Germline CDR1 is SGHTS and CDR2 is YDEGEE. The full variable domain, in which reference TRBV5-8 and TRBJ2-7 provide the parts outside the CDR3, is EAGVTQSPTHLIKTRGQQATLRCSPISGHTSVYWYQQALGLGLQFLLWYDEGEERNRGNFPPRFSGRQFPNYSSELNVNALELEDSALYLCASSRRGDEQYFGPGTRLTVT.

The V call is TRBV7-2, the J call TRBJ1-2; D is undetermined. The V gene's germline CDR1 is SGHTA and CDR2 FQGNSA. V dropped 3 bases and J dropped 8 bases, with 7 bases sitting between them. The CDR3 is 11 amino acids. CDR3 in DNA: TGTGCCAGCAGCTTCCCTGGGGGCTACACCTTC. It codes for CASSFPGGYTF.

This clone is a singleton in its sample. This chain connects TRBV28 to TRBJ1-2, with 7 bases aligning to TRBD1. The germline V gene has CDR1 MDHEN and CDR2 SYDVKM. The CDR3 sequence is 12 residues long. The V segment lost 6 bases and the J segment 8 bases; nucleotides outside the gene matches: 6. CDR3 protein: CASRPGTVGYTF. For the CDR3, the DNA is TGTGCCAGCAGGCCCGGGACAGTGGGCTACACCTTC.

The V gene is TRBV7-2, the J gene TRBJ1-1; possible D gene TRBD1, 6 bases. This CDR3 comprises 13 residues. V was pared by 5 bases and J by 1 base, with 8 bases between. Germline V gives CDR1 SGHTA, CDR2 FQGNSA. As DNA, the CDR3 is TGTGCCAGCAGCAGACAGGAGAACACTGAAGCTTTCTTT. Amino acid sequence: CASSRQENTEAFF.

The chain links TRBV5-4 to TRBJ1-2, with D hard to call. Trimming pared 3 bases from V and 8 bases from J, leaving 20 bases between. This CDR3 is 15 amino acids long. In germline, CDR1 is SGHNT, CDR2 YYREEE (reference sequence). CDR3 in amino acids: CASSSGSPGRSGYTF. CDR3 nucleotide sequence: TGTGCCAGCAGCTCCGGATCGCCGGGGAGGTCGGGCTACACCTTC.

This chain joins TRBV5-5 and TRBJ1-5; D is uncertain. CDR1 is SGHKS and CDR2 is YYEKEE in the germline V gene (reference sequence). CDR3 size: 12 residues. Trimming stripped 0 bases from V and 4 bases from J, with 2 bases between. Here the CDR3 reads CASSLGNQPQHF. In DNA, the CDR3 is TGTGCCAGCAGCTTGGGGAATCAGCCCCAGCATTTT.

The chain recombines TRBV3-1 (or the pseudogene TRBV3-2) with TRBJ1-2; a possible D gene is TRBD1 (6 bases). The V gene lost 3 bases and the J gene lost 3 bases, with 17 bases spanning the gap. The CDR3 consists of 16 residues. CDR1 and CDR2 from the germline V gene are LGHDT and YNNKEL (reference sequence). The CDR3 loop is CASSQAILTGHYGYTF. The CDR3 nucleotides read TGTGCCAGCAGCCAGGCGATCCTAACAGGGCACTATGGCTACACCTTC.

V usage is TRBV5-1 and J usage is TRBJ2-7; no reliable D call. The CDR3 extends over 13 amino acids. V was clipped by 0 bases and J by 3 bases, with 7 bases between them. CDR1 SGHRS and CDR2 YFSETQ come from the germline V gene. CDR3 region: CASSLAQYYEQYF. The CDR3 DNA reads TGCGCCAGCAGCTTGGCCCAGTACTACGAGCAGTACTTC.

The genes are TRBV27 and TRBJ1-2, with 8 bases identical to TRBD1. Germline values: CDR1 MNHEY, CDR2 SMNVEV (reference sequence). With V trimmed by 8 bases and J by 5 bases, 13 bases remained unmatched. The CDR3 sequence is 15 residues long. The CDR3 loop is CASALSTGAPYGYTF. The CDR3 DNA reads as TGTGCCAGCGCCCTATCGACAGGGGCCCCTTATGGCTACACCTTC.

This clone was seen just once. This rearrangement joins TRBV10-1 to TRBJ1-1; D call uncertain. CDR3 length: 12 amino acids. The germline CDR1 and CDR2 sequences are WNHNN and SYGVQD (reference sequence). Trimming took off 3 bases at V and 1 base at J, with 3 bases between the two ends. This chain's CDR3 is CASSDWNTEAFF. Written as DNA, the CDR3 is TGCGCCAGCAGTGATTGGAACACTGAAGCTTTCTTT.

This clone was counted only a few times. This rearrangement joins TRBV2 to TRBJ1-6; D call uncertain. V was trimmed by 7 bases and J by 0 bases, leaving 13 bases between them. CDR3 size: 16 residues. Germline V gene lookup returns CDR1 SNHLY and CDR2 FYNNEI. As DNA, the CDR3 is TGTGCCAGCACCGCGGGGTGGGGCTCCTATAATTCACCCCTCCACTTT. Amino acids: CASTAGWGSYNSPLHF.

This chain links TRBV23-1 with TRBJ1-5; D is unresolved. TRBV23-1 is an ORF, with its function uncertain. This CDR3 has 13 residues. Trimming pared 3 bases from V and 6 bases from J, leaving 9 bases between. The CDR3 region has the DNA TGCGCCAGCAGTCAGCCTCGGGCTCAGCCCCAGCATTTT. Amino acids: CASSQPRAQPQHF.

CDR3 region: CAWSGFFRAGDGEPQETQYF. Written as DNA, the CDR3 is TGTGCCTGGAGTGGTTTCTTTCGGGCAGGCGATGGTGAACCCCAAGAGACCCAGTACTTC. The V and J genes are TRBV30 and TRBJ2-5; D gene ambiguous. CDR3 length: 20 residues. Germline V gives CDR1 GTSNPN, CDR2 SVGIG (reference sequence). V lost 1 base to trimming and J lost 1 base, with 28 bases between them.

V usage is TRBV5-4 and J usage is TRBJ2-1; 11 bases fit TRBD1. The CDR3 spans 15 residues. Per germline, CDR1 SGHNT and CDR2 YYREEE (reference sequence). Unmatched junction bases numbered 5, after V lost 4 bases and J lost 5 bases. The CDR3 spells CASSHRDRGNNEQFF. CDR3 bases: TGTGCCAGCAGCCACCGGGACAGGGGGAACAATGAGCAGTTCTTC.

This chain connects TRBV7-8 to TRBJ1-3, with D unclear. CDR3 length: 11 residues. The V end lost 3 bases, the J end lost 3 bases, and 0 bases lay between the germline ends. Germline assignment: CDR1 SGHVS and CDR2 FQNEAQ. CDR3 region: CASSFGNTIYF. The CDR3 DNA is TGTGCCAGCAGCTTTGGAAACACCATATATTTT.

The J gene is TRBJ1-5, the V gene TRBV28; perhaps TRBD1 as D (5 bases). The CDR3 sequence is 14 residues long. V shed 3 bases and J shed 10 bases, with 16 bases lying between them. CDR1 and CDR2 (germline): MDHEN, SYDVKM. CDR3 protein: CASSFSGQVGPQHF. CDR3 in DNA: TGTGCCAGCAGTTTTTCGGGGCAAGTCGGACCCCAGCATTTT.